This T cell receptor beta chain is drawn from a study of CXCR3-negative and CXCR3-positive naive CD8 T cells. Overall study results and limits: Diversity proved comparably high across both naive subsets and much lower in memory CD8+ cells. Comparison of naive cells showed more hydrophobic TRB CDR3s in CXCR3-positive than in CXCR3-negative naive cells.

Investigators sorted each CD8+ T cell subset in triplicate, taking hundreds of thousands of cells each time. Definition of naive CD8+ T cells rested on a CD45RO-CCR7+CD27+CD95- profile. Comments on this clonotype: The antigen remains undetermined.

The TRB libraries of cDNA were built by UMI-labeled 5' RACE. TCRdb re-analyzed the 5' RACE reads; it lists each CDR3 protein once, without DNA. The sample shows about 39,000 distinct CDR3 sequences, and around 1.4% sits with its ten largest clones. This CDR3 has 16 residues. The germline CDR1 and CDR2 sequences are SQVTM and ANQGSEA. This sequence originates from a human donor in good health. Some clones in this sample may be carry-over from other donors' samples. The chain links TRBV29-1 to TRBJ1-1; TCRdb lists TRBD1, though no DNA is available to test this call. The sample taken for sequencing was naive CXCR3- CD8+ T cells from blood. Documented subset: CD45RO-CCR7+CD27+CD95- naive CD8+ T cells lacking CXCR3 (TNR3-). CDR3 amino acids: CSVEDPLGAVYTEAFF.